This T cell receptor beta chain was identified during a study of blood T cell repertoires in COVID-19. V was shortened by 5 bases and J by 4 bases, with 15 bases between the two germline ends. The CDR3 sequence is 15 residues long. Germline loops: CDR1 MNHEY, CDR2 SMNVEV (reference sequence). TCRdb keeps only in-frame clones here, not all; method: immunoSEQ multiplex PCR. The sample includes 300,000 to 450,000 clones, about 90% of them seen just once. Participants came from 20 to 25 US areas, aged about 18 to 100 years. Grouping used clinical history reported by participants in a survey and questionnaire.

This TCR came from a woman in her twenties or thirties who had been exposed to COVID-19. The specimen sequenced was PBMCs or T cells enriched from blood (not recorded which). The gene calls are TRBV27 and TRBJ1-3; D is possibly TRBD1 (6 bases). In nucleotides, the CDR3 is TGTGCCAGCAGTCCAACAGGGCCTGGAGGAAACACCATATATTTT. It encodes CASSPTGPGGNTIYF.